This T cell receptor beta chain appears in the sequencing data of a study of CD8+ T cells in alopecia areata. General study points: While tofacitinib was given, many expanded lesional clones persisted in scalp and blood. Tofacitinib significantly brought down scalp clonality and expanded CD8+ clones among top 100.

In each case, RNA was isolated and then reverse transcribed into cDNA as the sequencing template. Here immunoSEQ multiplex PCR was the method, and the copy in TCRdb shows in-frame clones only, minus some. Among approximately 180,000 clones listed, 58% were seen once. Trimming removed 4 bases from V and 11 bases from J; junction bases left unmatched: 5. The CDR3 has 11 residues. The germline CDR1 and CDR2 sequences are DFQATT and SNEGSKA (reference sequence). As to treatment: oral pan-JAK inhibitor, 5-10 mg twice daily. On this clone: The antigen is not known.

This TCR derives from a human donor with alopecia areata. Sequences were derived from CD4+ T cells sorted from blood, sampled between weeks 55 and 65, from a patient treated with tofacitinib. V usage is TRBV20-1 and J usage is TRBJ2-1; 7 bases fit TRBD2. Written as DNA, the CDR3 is TGCAGTGCTATATCCGGGACTAAGCAGTTCTTC. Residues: CSAISGTKQFF.